A selection of T cell receptor beta chains follows, all from one sample in a study of blood T cell repertoires in COVID-19. The assay was immunoSEQ multiplex PCR, and TCRdb's table has in-frame clones only and misses some. Of a few hundred thousand clones listed, approximately 86% were seen once; the top ten hold about 1.3%. Sequenced sample: peripheral blood. Receptors originate from a woman in her twenties or thirties with COVID-19, enrolled during active disease. The CDR3 runs from the conserved cysteine through the conserved F or W. A D gene is named only where the DNA matches it firmly. For some rows the clone size is stated as once, few or many, or as a class when expanded; others skip it.

NA | NA | TRBJ1-2 | TRBV18 | CASSPRGLVYGYTF | TGTGCCAGCTCACCAAGGGGTTTAGTCTATGGCTACACCTTC
NA | TRBD2 | TRBJ2-7 | TRBV19 | CASSIGASGLSYEQYF | TGTGCCAGTAGTATAGGCGCTAGCGGGCTCTCCTACGAGCAGTACTTC
NA | TRBD1 | TRBJ2-7 | TRBV15 | CATSRFGQAYEQYF | TGTGCCACCAGCAGATTTGGACAGGCCTACGAGCAGTACTTC
NA | TRBD2 | TRBJ2-3 | TRBV7-6 | CASSLEGLAVPSTDTQYF | TGTGCCAGCAGCTTAGAGGGACTAGCGGTCCCTAGCACAGATACGCAGTATTTT
few | NA | TRBJ2-3 | TRBV11-2 | CASSFLGLGTSTDTQYF | TGTGCCAGCAGCTTTTTGGGTCTCGGGACTAGCACAGATACGCAGTATTTT
NA | TRBD2 | TRBJ2-7 | TRBV27 | CASSSTPRTSNYEQYF | TGTGCCAGCAGCTCCACCCCACGGACTAGCAACTACGAGCAGTACTTC
NA | TRBD2 | TRBJ2-2 | TRBV9 | CASSVALAGGGGGELFF | TGTGCCAGCAGCGTAGCACTAGCGGGAGGAGGGGGCGGGGAGCTGTTTTTT
once | TRBD2 | TRBJ2-1 | TRBV11-2 | CASRSTSGSTYNEQFF | TGTGCCAGCAGAAGCACTAGCGGGAGTACCTACAATGAGCAGTTCTTC
NA | NA | TRBJ1-3 | TRBV6-2/TRBV6-3 | CASSYRRDSGNTIYF | TGTGCCAGCAGTTACCGCAGGGACTCTGGAAACACCATATATTTT
NA | NA | TRBJ2-1 | TRBV12-5 | CASGPPADSQYNEQFF | TGTGCTAGTGGACCCCCAGCGGACTCGCAATACAATGAGCAGTTCTTC
NA | NA | TRBJ2-5 | TRBV6-2/TRBV6-3 | CASSYLLTGISEETQYF | TGTGCCAGCAGTTACCTATTAACCGGGATTTCAGAAGAGACCCAGTACTTC
NA | NA | TRBJ2-3 | TRBV6-4 | CASSRLSTDTQYF | TGTGCCAGCAGTCGACTTAGCACAGATACGCAGTATTTT
NA | NA | TRBJ2-7 | TRBV23-1 | CASSSDSYSSYEQYF | TGCGCCAGCAGTTCGGACAGCTATTCTTCCTACGAGCAGTACTTC
once | TRBD1 | TRBJ2-3 | TRBV5-3 | CARSLCQGEYFKSPSTDTQYF | TGTGCCAGAAGCTTGTGCCAGGGGGAATACTTTAAATCTCCTAGCACAGATACGCAGTATTTT
NA | NA | TRBJ1-5 | TRBV27 | CASSYSTGLGNQPQHF | TGTGCCAGCAGCTACAGCACAGGATTGGGCAATCAGCCCCAGCATTTT
NA | TRBD1 | TRBJ1-1 | TRBV2 | CASSESLTGSSHTEAFF | TGTGCCAGCAGTGAAAGTCTGACAGGGAGTAGCCACACTGAAGCTTTCTTT
once | NA | TRBJ2-5 | TRBV4-3 | CASSQEGTHQETQYF | TGCGCCAGCAGCCAAGAAGGGACACATCAAGAGACCCAGTACTTC
NA | TRBD1 | TRBJ2-3 | TRBV6-1 | CASSEGQGGVTQYF | TGTGCCAGCAGTGAGGGACAGGGGGGTGTTACGCAGTATTTT
few | NA | TRBJ1-6 | TRBV5-1 | CASSLDRANNSPLHF | TGCGCCAGCAGCTTGGACAGGGCCAATAATTCACCCCTCCACTTT
few | NA | TRBJ2-4 | TRBV5-1 | CASSPGGTEENIQYF | TGCGCCAGCAGCCCGGGGGGGACAGAGGAAAACATTCAGTACTTC
NA | NA | TRBJ1-5 | TRBV19 | CASTKIGDQPQHF | TGTGCCAGTACCAAGATCGGGGATCAGCCCCAGCATTTT
NA | NA | TRBJ2-5 | TRBV7-3 | CASSPTPWTDHQETQYF | TGTGCCAGCAGCCCGACCCCTTGGACAGACCACCAAGAGACCCAGTACTTC
NA | TRBD1 | TRBJ2-1 | TRBV7-3 | CASSSDRALVDEQFF | TGTGCCAGCAGCTCGGACAGGGCCCTGGTGGATGAGCAGTTCTTC
NA | TRBD1 | TRBJ1-5 | TRBV27 | CASSSVQATGYSNQPQHF | TGTGCCAGCAGTTCCGTACAAGCGACAGGGTATAGCAATCAGCCCCAGCATTTT
few | TRBD2 | TRBJ2-1 | TRBV4-3 | CASSQKREAYNEQFF | TGCGCCAGCAGCCAAAAGCGGGAGGCCTACAATGAGCAGTTCTTC
NA | TRBD2 | TRBJ2-7 | TRBV10-3 | CAISESIAGGLGDEQYF | TGTGCCATCAGTGAGTCAATAGCGGGGGGGCTAGGGGACGAGCAGTACTTC
NA | TRBD2 | TRBJ2-7 | TRBV28 | CASSLGGGAGVYEQYF | TGTGCCAGCAGTCTAGGTGGTGGAGCGGGGGTTTACGAGCAGTACTTC